The 20 T cell receptor beta chains below all came from one sample that was sequenced in a study of cytomegalovirus exposure and HLA in healthy donors. Here immunoSEQ multiplex PCR was the method, and the copy in TCRdb shows in-frame clones only, minus some. The sample lists about 140,000 clones; 84% were seen once. Sequenced material: PBMCs. The receptors come from a woman aged 30 to 39 in good health and CMV-seronegative.

J is TRBJ2-7 and V is TRBV5-1; D perhaps matches TRBD1 (5 bases). Deletions cut 0 bases from V and 6 bases from J, with 16 bases between. Germline loops: CDR1 SGHRS, CDR2 YFSETQ. This CDR3 region has 15 residues. DNA of the CDR3: TGCGCCAGCAGCTTGGCGGGCGGTACAAGGGGCGAGCAGTACTTC. Amino acids: CASSLAGGTRGEQYF. The variable domain in full, with the rest retrieved from reference TRBV5-1 and TRBJ2-7, is KAGVTQTPRYLIKTRGQQVTLSCSPISGHRSVSWYQQTPGQGLQFLFEYFSETQRNKGNFPGRFSGRQFSNSRSEMNVSTLELGDSALYLCASSLAGGTRGEQYFGPGTRLTVT.

A single count supports this clone. The chain joins TRBV5-1 to TRBJ1-1; possibly TRBD1 for D (5 bases). The CDR3 has 15 amino acids. Germline V gene data show CDR1 as SGHRS and CDR2 as YFSETQ. With 1 base removed from V and 8 bases from J, the gap between germline ends came to 18 bases. The CDR3 loop reads CASSLSWTIASEAFF. CDR3 DNA: TGCGCCAGCAGCTTGAGTTGGACAATCGCTTCGGAAGCTTTCTTT.

The chain joins TRBV6-5 to TRBJ2-3; D not resolved. From germline, CDR1 is MNHEY and CDR2 SVGAGI. The germline V and J ends were trimmed by 2 bases and 0 bases, with 12 bases remaining between them. This CDR3 contains 16 residues. CDR3 nucleotides: TGTGCCAGCAGTTACGGTCGTGCTACTAGCACAGATACGCAGTATTTT. Amino acids: CASSYGRATSTDTQYF.

This sequence joins TRBV6-1 and TRBJ2-7; D call uncertain. This CDR3 is 11 amino acids long. CDR1 is MNHNS, CDR2 SASEGT, per germline. Trimming shortened V by 5 bases and J by 4 bases, and 6 bases separated the two germline ends. In DNA form, the CDR3 reads TGTGCCAGCAGTTCGAGGTACGAGCAGTACTTC. It is translated as CASSSRYEQYF.

CDR3 in amino acids: CASSNLAGGQETQYF. Here the CDR3 DNA reads TGTGCCAGCAGCAACCTCGCGGGGGGGCAAGAGACCCAGTACTTC. V gene TRBV9 combines with J gene TRBJ2-5, with 9 positions matching TRBD2. V lost 4 bases and J lost 2; bases outside the gene matches: 6. The CDR3 runs 15 residues. The germline CDR1 and CDR2 sequences are SGDLS and YYNGEE.

The chain carries TRBV19 and TRBJ1-4, with D hard to call. The germline gives CDR1 LNHDA, CDR2 SQIVND (reference sequence). V lost 7 bases and J 0 bases, leaving 6 bases between the germline ends. The CDR3 consists of 13 residues. CDR3 coding DNA: TGTGCCAGTAATCGGGCAACTAATGAAAAACTGTTTTTT. Its protein is CASNRATNEKLFF.

The chain employs TRBV11-2 and TRBJ2-7, with 7 bases aligning to TRBD1. Germline CDR1 is SGHAT and CDR2 is FQNNGV. V dropped 1 base and J dropped 7; count of bases not matched to a gene: 10. The CDR3 totals 15 residues. The CDR3 bases are TGTGCCAGCAGCTTAGTAGAACAGGGGTCGGGGGAGCAGTACTTC. Translating gives CASSLVEQGSGEQYF. Complete variable domain (other parts from reference TRBV11-2 and TRBJ2-7): EAGVAQSPRYKIIEKRQSVAFWCNPISGHATLYWYQQILGQGPKLLIQFQNNGVVDDSQLPKDRFSAERLKGVDSTLKIQPAKLEDSAVYLCASSLVEQGSGEQYFGPGTRLTVT.

This clone was detected only once. The gene calls are TRBV5-1 and TRBJ2-2; TRBD2 matches at 12 bases. The germline V gene encodes CDR1 SGHRS and CDR2 YFSETQ. V was pared by 4 bases and J by 2 bases, with 6 bases of the junction left unmatched. The CDR3 is made up of 17 amino acids. The CDR3 DNA follows: TGCGCCAGCAGCCCTCGACTAGCGGGGGCAAACACCGGGGAGCTGTTTTTT. Protein product: CASSPRLAGANTGELFF.

The chain joins TRBV15 to TRBJ2-2, with 13 bases lining up with TRBD2. Germline V lookup: CDR1 LNHNV, CDR2 YYDKDF (reference sequence). V was clipped by 5 bases and J by 3 bases; unmatched bases: 3. The CDR3 is 16 amino acids. The CDR3: CATSQLAGGDTGELFF. Here the CDR3 DNA reads TGTGCCACCAGCCAACTAGCGGGGGGGGACACCGGGGAGCTGTTTTTT.

V gene TRBV27 combines with J gene TRBJ2-1, with TRBD1 matching over 7 bases. This CDR3 is built from 15 residues. Germline CDR1 is MNHEY and CDR2 is SMNVEV (reference sequence). Trimming took 2 bases from V and 0 from J; bases not matched to a gene: 1. CDR3 nucleotides: TGTGCCAGCAGTTTAACAGGGGCCTCCTACAATGAGCAGTTCTTC. Its translation is CASSLTGASYNEQFF.

V usage is TRBV9 and J usage is TRBJ2-5; maybe TRBD2 (6 bases). V was cut by 0 bases and J by 5 bases, with 17 bases left in between. This CDR3 contains 16 residues. Per germline, CDR1 SGDLS and CDR2 YYNGEE. CDR3 sequence (DNA): TGTGCCAGCAGCGTAGGGGGAGGAGTGGGTTGGGAGACCCAGTACTTC. It is translated as CASSVGGGVGWETQYF.

This chain joins TRBV2 and TRBJ1-5; possible D gene TRBD1, 5 bases. This CDR3 has 16 residues. The V and J ends lost 8 bases and 0 bases respectively, with 17 bases between them. The germline gives CDR1 SNHLY, CDR2 FYNNEI. CDR3 bases: TGTGCCAGCCGTGGTGGGGGGTCGGTTAGCAATCAGCCCCAGCATTTT. As protein: CASRGGGSVSNQPQHF.

The V and J genes are TRBV19 and TRBJ1-5; no clear D gene. The CDR3 spans 16 residues. CDR1 and CDR2 (germline): LNHDA, SQIVND (reference sequence). V was clipped by 3 bases and J by 1 base, with 13 bases between them. The CDR3 sequence is CASSIEGRWSNQPQHF. Here the CDR3 DNA reads TGTGCCAGTAGTATTGAGGGCCGGTGGAGCAATCAGCCCCAGCATTTT.

This clone has only a few counts. The rearrangement uses TRBV28 and TRBJ1-6, with D maybe TRBD1 (6 bases). V was trimmed by 7 bases and J by 9 bases, leaving 19 bases between them. CDR1 MDHEN and CDR2 SYDVKM come from the germline V gene. The CDR3 covers 15 residues. CDR3 coding DNA: TGTGCCAGCACCCGGGGGCGGGGGAGTCGTTCACCCCTCCACTTT. Protein sequence: CASTRGRGSRSPLHF.

The rearrangement links TRBV4-3 to TRBJ2-7; the match to TRBD1 covers 8 bases. Germline V gives CDR1 LGHNA, CDR2 YSLEER. The CDR3 has 16 amino acids. After removal of 0 bases from V and 3 bases from J, the junction contained 7 bases not matched to a gene. The CDR3 region is CASSQDTRTGLYEQYF. The CDR3, as DNA: TGCGCCAGCAGCCAAGATACCCGGACAGGGCTCTACGAGCAGTACTTC.

J is TRBJ1-5 and V is TRBV5-6, with D unclear. This CDR3 is 13 amino acids long. V lost 3 bases and J 4 bases, leaving 8 bases between the germline ends. CDR1 is SGHDT and CDR2 is YYEEEE in the germline V gene. Here the CDR3 reads CASSSHPNQPQHF. The DNA of the CDR3 is TGTGCCAGCAGCTCACACCCTAATCAGCCCCAGCATTTT. Filled out from reference TRBV5-6 and TRBJ1-5, the complete variable domain reads DAGVTQSPTHLIKTRGQQVTLRCSPKSGHDTVSWYQQALGQGPQFIFQYYEEEERQRGNFPDRFSGHQFPNYSSELNVNALLLGDSALYLCASSSHPNQPQHFGDGTRLSIL.

CDR3 loop: CASSSSTGVLHF. The CDR3 coding sequence is TGTGCCAGCAGCTCGTCGACAGGGGTCCTCCACTTT. The chain couples TRBV7-2 to TRBJ1-6; 8 nucleotides match TRBD1. The CDR3 length is 12 residues. V gave up 4 bases and J gave up 15 bases; unmatched junction bases: 5. CDR1 is SGHTA, CDR2 FQGNSA, per germline.

The chain is built from TRBV2 and TRBJ1-6, with 9 bases lining up with TRBD1. Looked up from germline, CDR1 is SNHLY and CDR2 is FYNNEI. Trimming took 2 bases from V and 9 from J; bases not matched to a gene: 11. This CDR3 is built from 17 residues. The CDR3 bases are TGTGCCAGCAGTGAATTGAGTTTTGGGACAGGGATTTCACCCCTCCACTTT. Its translation: CASSELSFGTGISPLHF.

The chain has TRBV10-1 and TRBJ1-2; TRBD1 matches 9 bases. The CDR3 covers 14 residues. After removal of 6 bases from V and 2 bases from J, the junction contained 4 bases not matched to a gene. Per the germline V gene, CDR1 is WNHNN and CDR2 is SYGVQD (reference sequence). CDR3 in amino acids: CASRGTGLNYGYTF. CDR3 nucleotides: TGCGCCAGCAGGGGGACAGGGTTGAACTATGGCTACACCTTC.

The rearrangement links TRBV4-1 to TRBJ2-5; D uncertain. The germline V gene encodes CDR1 MGHRA and CDR2 YSYEKL. The CDR3 runs to 14 residues. Deletions cut 1 base from V and 4 bases from J, with 10 bases between. The CDR3 nucleotides are TGCGCCAGCAGCCAAGGATTCGGCGGAGAGACCCAGTACTTC. This translates into CASSQGFGGETQYF.